This T cell receptor beta chain is drawn from a study of shared clonotypes between healthy human individuals. Every one of the donors was a Caucasian adult that lived in Nashville, Tennessee. It was across several immunoSEQ plates that each subset's genomic DNA was evenly split. The repertoire was sequenced with immunoSEQ multiplex PCR; TCRdb's copy has only in-frame clones and lacks some. The profile shows hundreds of thousands of clones, almost 97% of them singletons. CDR1 and CDR2 (germline): SGHTA, FQGNSA. Losses at the gene ends were 5 bases for V and 7 bases for J; bases not matched to a gene: 9. This CDR3 has 14 amino acids.

The TCR was taken from a woman in her 30s in good health. The chain joins TRBV7-2 to TRBJ1-2, with 8 bases that match TRBD1. The material sequenced was naive CD4+ T cells sorted from blood. Subset here: CD45RA+ positively selected. The CDR3 DNA is TGTGCCAGCAGCCCGGCTACAGGGGGAGGTGGCTACACCTTC. Translating gives CASSPATGGGGYTF.